The 12 T cell receptor beta chains given below trace back to one sample, sequenced in a study of blood T cell repertoires in COVID-19. Sequenced by immunoSEQ multiplex PCR; TCRdb stores in-frame clones only, minus some. The sample yields about 34,000 clones, 77% seen once. The sample taken for sequencing was peripheral blood. All receptors derive from a human donor in a cohort sampled during active COVID-19.

The genes are TRBV19 and TRBJ1-6; the match to TRBD1 covers 7 bases. J was trimmed by 5 bases and V by 5 bases; bases with no gene match: 6. CDR3 length: 15 amino acids. Germline CDR1 is LNHDA and CDR2 is SQIVND (reference sequence). The CDR3 reads CASSPRTGNNSPLHF. DNA for the CDR3: TGTGCCAGTAGTCCTCGGACAGGAAATAATTCACCCCTCCACTTT. The variable domain in full, completed from reference TRBV19 and TRBJ1-6, reads DGGITQSPKYLFRKEGQNVTLSCEQNLNHDAMYWYRQDPGQGLRLIYYSQIVNDFQKGDIAEGYSVSREKKESFPLTVTSAQKNPTAFYLCASSPRTGNNSPLHFGNGTRLTVT.

V usage is TRBV7-9 and J usage is TRBJ2-3; the match to TRBD1 covers 8 bases. Germline loops: CDR1 SEHNR, CDR2 FQNEAQ (reference sequence). This CDR3 region has 15 residues. V lost 5 bases to trimming and J lost 3 bases; unmatched junction nucleotides: 7. The CDR3 DNA follows: TGTGCCAGCAGCACCGACAGGGGTAGTACAGATACGCAGTATTTT. Translating gives CASSTDRGSTDTQYF. Full variable domain (remainder filled in from reference TRBV7-9 and TRBJ2-3): DTGVSQNPRHKITKRGQNVTFRCDPISEHNRLYWYRQTLGQGPEFLTYFQNEAQLEKSRLLSDRFSAERPKGSFSTLEIQRTEQGDSAMYLCASSTDRGSTDTQYFGPGTRLTVL.

The chain combines TRBV6-5 with TRBJ1-2; 8 nucleotides align to TRBD1. Trimming took 10 bases from V and 3 from J; bases not matched to a gene: 7. The CDR3 has 13 amino acids. Germline CDR1 reads MNHEY; CDR2 reads SVGAGI. CDR3 loop: CAIRDRGDYGYTF. CDR3 bases: TGTGCCATCAGAGACAGGGGCGACTATGGCTACACCTTC.

The gene calls are TRBV5-1 and TRBJ2-4, with D possibly matching TRBD2 (6 bases). Germline assignment: CDR1 SGHRS and CDR2 YFSETQ. This CDR3 contains 18 residues. Trimming removed 0 bases from V and 4 bases from J, with 20 bases in between. The CDR3 is CASSLAAPLYGGKNIQYF. CDR3 DNA: TGCGCCAGCAGCTTGGCCGCTCCCTTATACGGGGGTAAAAACATTCAGTACTTC.

The V and J genes are TRBV18 and TRBJ2-3; 10 nucleotides align to TRBD1. CDR1 is KGHSH, CDR2 LQKENI, per germline. The CDR3 loop spans 15 amino acids. Germline trimming cut 5 bases from V and 4 bases from J; bases unmatched to any gene: 6. The CDR3 sequence: CASSSRQGAADTQYF. In nucleotides, the CDR3 is TGTGCCAGCTCATCGCGACAGGGGGCAGCAGATACGCAGTATTTT. Full variable domain (rest looked up from reference TRBV18 and TRBJ2-3): NAGVMQNPRHLVRRRGQEARLRCSPMKGHSHVYWYRQLPEEGLKFMVYLQKENIIDESGMPKERFSAEFPKEGPSILRIQQVVRGDSAAYFCASSSRQGAADTQYFGPGTRLTVL.

As DNA, the CDR3 is TGCAGCGTTGTTCCAGGGACTTATGTCACTGAAGCTTTCTTT. Its translation: CSVVPGTYVTEAFF. V and J are TRBV29-1 and TRBJ1-1; D might be TRBD1 (5 bases). Per the germline V gene, CDR1 is SQVTM and CDR2 is ANQGSEA. The CDR3 is 14 residues long. V lost 4 bases, J lost 4 bases, and 16 bases lay in between.

The chain carries TRBV6-5 and TRBJ1-5, with D possibly matching TRBD1 (6 bases). The V gene's germline CDR1 is MNHEY and CDR2 SVGAGI. Trimming removed 7 bases from V and 0 bases from J, with 13 bases in between. The CDR3 has 15 residues. The CDR3 bases are TGTGCCAGCATGCGTCAGGGACATAGCAATCAGCCCCAGCATTTT. Translation: CASMRQGHSNQPQHF.

The chain joins TRBV5-1 to TRBJ1-6; D perhaps matches TRBD1 (5 bases). The germline V and J ends were trimmed by 2 bases and 3 bases, with 9 bases remaining between them. The CDR3 has 15 amino acids. Per germline, CDR1 SGHRS and CDR2 YFSETQ. Here the CDR3 reads CASSFGDSYNSPLHF. The CDR3 DNA reads TGCGCCAGCAGCTTTGGCGACAGCTATAATTCACCCCTCCACTTT.

This clone appeared once. This chain uses TRBV5-1 with TRBJ1-4; TRBD1 matches at 8 bases. The length of the CDR3 is 15 residues. The J segment lost 8 bases and the V segment lost 3 bases, leaving 9 bases of the junction unmatched. In germline, CDR1 is SGHRS, CDR2 YFSETQ. The CDR3 DNA reads TGCGCCAGCAGCTCACGGACAGGGACGGGGGAAAAACTGTTTTTT. This translates into CASSSRTGTGEKLFF.

This clone showed up just once. The rearrangement links TRBV7-2 to TRBJ2-1, with 13 nucleotides matching TRBD2. Germline V gene lookup returns CDR1 SGHTA and CDR2 FQGNSA. J gave up 4 bases and V 5 bases, and 2 bases lay outside the gene matches. The CDR3 loop spans 15 amino acids. In DNA form, the CDR3 reads TGTGCCAGCAGCCCGGGACTAGCGGGATACAATGAGCAGTTCTTC. It yields the protein CASSPGLAGYNEQFF.

V usage is TRBV27 and J usage is TRBJ2-2, with a possible D match to TRBD2 (6 bases). V was shortened by 10 bases and J by 4 bases, with 19 bases between the two germline ends. The CDR3 runs to 15 residues. From germline, CDR1 is MNHEY and CDR2 SMNVEV (reference sequence). CDR3 residues: CATLPAAGSTGELFF. For the CDR3, the DNA is TGTGCCACCCTTCCGGCAGCGGGTAGCACCGGGGAGCTGTTTTTT.

V is TRBV9 and J is TRBJ2-1, with 10 bases lining up with TRBD1. Losses at the gene ends were 4 bases for V and 2 bases for J; bases not matched to a gene: 3. Germline CDR1 reads SGDLS; CDR2 reads YYNGEE. The CDR3 runs 15 residues. CDR3 nucleotide sequence: TGTGCCAGCAGCCCCGGACAGGGGGCCTACAATGAGCAGTTCTTC. Protein sequence: CASSPGQGAYNEQFF.